One and the same sample provided the 18 T cell receptor beta chains below, sequenced in a study of shared clonotypes between healthy human individuals (TCRdb year 2020). Library creation used the immunoSEQ multiplex PCR assay. TCRdb's version of the immuneACCESS table is confined to in-frame rearrangements and falls short of the full clone set. An unresolved V gene accounts for under half of the shortfall where checked; the remainder is of unknown origin. In this sample the table shows about 750,000 clones, almost 95% of which occur a single time. Clones ranked in the top ten supply approximately 25% of the sample. CD8 naive samples were CD45RO-negative cells positively selected for CCR7, giving a CD45RA+CCR7+ population that excluded TemRA cells. Material for sequencing was naive CD8+ T cells sorted from blood. This specimen's cell subset or site label, per the study, means: CD45RA+CCR7+. The receptors were sampled from a man aged 25-40 years in good health.

The count of this clone is one. This rearrangement joins TRBV6-4 to TRBJ2-1, with a possible D match to TRBD1 (6 bases). V dropped 1 base and J dropped 10 bases, with 11 bases sitting between them. Germline V gene lookup returns CDR1 MRHNA and CDR2 SNTAGT. The CDR3 is made up of 13 amino acids. CDR3 in amino acids: CASSDWQGYEQFF. CDR3 coding DNA: TGTGCCAGCAGTGACTGGCAGGGGTACGAGCAGTTCTTC.

The rearrangement joins TRBV10-3 to TRBJ2-7; 10 positions agree with TRBD1. The J segment lost 3 bases and the V segment lost 5 bases, leaving 7 bases of the junction unmatched. Looked up from germline, CDR1 is ENHRY and CDR2 is SYGVKD. The CDR3 totals 15 residues. CDR3 nucleotides: TGTGCCATCAGTACCCTAAGGGACAGGGGCTACGAGCAGTACTTC. This codes for CAISTLRDRGYEQYF.

The rearrangement joins TRBV4-1 to TRBJ1-1; no firm D call. CDR3 length: 13 amino acids. CDR1 is MGHRA and CDR2 is YSYEKL in the germline V gene. V was trimmed by 8 bases and J by 4 bases, leaving 14 bases between them. DNA of the CDR3: TGCGCCAGCTATCATATGGGAGGCACTGAAGCTTTCTTT. It translates to CASYHMGGTEAFF.

V and J are TRBV5-1 and TRBJ2-7; 10 nucleotides agree with TRBD2. This CDR3 contains 15 residues. Germline CDR1 SGHRS, CDR2 YFSETQ. V dropped 4 bases and J dropped 3; count of bases not matched to a gene: 7. The CDR3: CASSREREGFYEQYF. CDR3 bases: TGCGCCAGCAGCCGAGAGCGGGAGGGCTTCTACGAGCAGTACTTC.

This chain uses TRBV4-1 with TRBJ2-2; D possibly corresponds to TRBD2 (6 bases). Per the germline V gene, CDR1 is MGHRA and CDR2 is YSYEKL. The CDR3 contains 15 residues. Trimming removed 0 bases from V and 5 bases from J, with 10 bases in between. CDR3: CASSQDSGVTGELFF. DNA for the CDR3: TGCGCCAGCAGCCAAGATTCGGGGGTTACCGGGGAGCTGTTTTTT.

The chain recombines TRBV7-8 with TRBJ2-1; no reliable D call. The CDR3 consists of 12 residues. Per germline, CDR1 SGHVS and CDR2 FQNEAQ. The V end lost 8 bases, the J end lost 0 bases, and 5 bases lay between the germline ends. CDR3 protein: CASRGSYNEQFF. CDR3 sequence (DNA): TGTGCCAGCCGAGGCTCCTACAATGAGCAGTTCTTC.

J is TRBJ2-1 and V is TRBV11-2; D possibly matches TRBD1 or TRBD2 (6 bases each). Germline CDR1 reads SGHAT; CDR2 reads FQNNGV. Deletions cut 2 bases from V and 5 bases from J, with 7 bases between. This CDR3 spans 13 amino acids. CDR3 loop: CASSLRGDNEQFF. In DNA form, the CDR3 reads TGTGCCAGCAGCTTAAGGGGGGACAATGAGCAGTTCTTC. Looking up the rest from reference TRBV11-2 and TRBJ2-1 gives the full variable domain: EAGVAQSPRYKIIEKRQSVAFWCNPISGHATLYWYQQILGQGPKLLIQFQNNGVVDDSQLPKDRFSAERLKGVDSTLKIQPAKLEDSAVYLCASSLRGDNEQFFGPGTRLTVL.

Notes on this clone: Other DNA sequences in the same sample also yield this CDR3. J is TRBJ2-3 and V is TRBV7-2; 11 bases align to TRBD2. Per the germline V gene, CDR1 is SGHTA and CDR2 is FQGNSA. This CDR3 is 16 amino acids long. With V trimmed by 4 bases and J by 1 base, 4 bases remained unmatched. CDR3 protein: CASSSLAGGRTDTQYF. Written as DNA, the CDR3 is TGTGCCAGCAGCTCCCTAGCGGGAGGACGCACAGATACGCAGTATTTT.

The chain employs TRBV9 and TRBJ2-3; D is uncertain. In germline, CDR1 is SGDLS, CDR2 YYNGEE. The CDR3 loop spans 16 amino acids. V was cut by 0 bases and J by 1 base, with 12 bases left in between. The CDR3 DNA reads as TGTGCCAGCAGCGTAGCTTCTCGGCCAGGCACAGATACGCAGTATTTT. Translated: CASSVASRPGTDTQYF.

The gene calls are TRBV29-1 and TRBJ2-1; 7 nucleotides line up with TRBD2. Unmatched junction bases numbered 5, after V lost 6 bases and J lost 9 bases. This CDR3 comprises 11 residues. CDR1 and CDR2 (germline): SQVTM, ANQGSEA. CDR3 DNA: TGCAGCGTGCCACAGCGGGGTGAGCAGTTCTTC. Its protein is CSVPQRGEQFF.

J is TRBJ2-6 and V is TRBV5-6; TRBD1 might be the D (6 bases). Trimming cost V 0 bases and J 5 bases, with 18 bases left between them. This CDR3 is 18 amino acids long. In germline, CDR1 is SGHDT, CDR2 YYEEEE. The CDR3 sequence is CASSLEPWDKAWANVLTF. CDR3 nucleotides: TGTGCCAGCAGCTTGGAACCCTGGGACAAAGCATGGGCCAACGTCCTGACTTTC.

This chain connects TRBV6-6 to TRBJ2-3; a possible D gene is TRBD2 (5 bases). The germline gives CDR1 MNHNY, CDR2 SVGAGI (reference sequence). The CDR3 contains 14 residues. V lost 5 bases to trimming and J lost 6 bases, with 15 bases between them. Here the CDR3 DNA reads TGTGCCAGCAGTAACCCCCGGGATCCGGATACGCAGTATTTT. Translation: CASSNPRDPDTQYF.

The gene calls are TRBV18 and TRBJ2-7; unclear D gene. Germline V gives CDR1 KGHSH, CDR2 LQKENI. CDR3 length equals 13 residues. With 3 bases removed from V and 5 bases from J, the gap between germline ends came to 11 bases. In nucleotides, the CDR3 is TGTGCCAGCTCACCGCCTATTACCGACGAGCAGTACTTC. Protein product: CASSPPITDEQYF.

This chain joins TRBV27 and TRBJ2-5; 8 nucleotides align to TRBD1. The CDR3 loop spans 14 amino acids. Germline loops: CDR1 MNHEY, CDR2 SMNVEV (reference sequence). V was clipped by 5 bases and J by 1 base; unmatched bases: 3. The CDR3: CASSPGTGQETQYF. The CDR3 nucleotides are TGTGCCAGCAGTCCCGGGACAGGCCAAGAGACCCAGTACTTC.

This chain's CDR3 is CASSPGENTDTQYF. As DNA, the CDR3 is TGTGCCAGCTCACCCGGGGAAAACACAGATACGCAGTATTTT. The rearrangement uses TRBV18 and TRBJ2-3, with D perhaps matching TRBD2 (5 bases). Trimming shortened V by 3 bases and J by 2 bases, and 9 bases separated the two germline ends. The V gene's germline CDR1 is KGHSH and CDR2 LQKENI. This CDR3 is built from 14 residues. The variable domain in full, with the rest retrieved from reference TRBV18 and TRBJ2-3, is NAGVMQNPRHLVRRRGQEARLRCSPMKGHSHVYWYRQLPEEGLKFMVYLQKENIIDESGMPKERFSAEFPKEGPSILRIQQVVRGDSAAYFCASSPGENTDTQYFGPGTRLTVL.

The chain combines TRBV2 with TRBJ2-5; 13 bases are shared with TRBD2. CDR3 size: 18 residues. After removal of 5 bases from V and 5 bases from J, the junction contained 14 bases not matched to a gene. The V gene's germline CDR1 is SNHLY and CDR2 FYNNEI. The CDR3 DNA reads as TGTGCCAGCAGTTCCGGGACTAGCGGGATCAACCTGGTCGAGACCCAGTACTTC. Translated, it gives CASSSGTSGINLVETQYF. The full variable domain, with the rest looked up from reference TRBV2 and TRBJ2-5, is EPEVTQTPSHQVTQMGQEVILRCVPISNHLYFYWYRQILGQKVEFLVSFYNNEISEKSEIFDDQFSVERPDGSNFTLKIRSTKLEDSAMYFCASSSGTSGINLVETQYFGPGTRLLVL.

This clone was observed a handful of times. The rearrangement links TRBV7-9 to TRBJ2-2; D gene unclear. Germline V CDR1 and CDR2: SEHNR, FQNEAQ (reference sequence). Trimming removed 1 base from V and 1 base from J, with 1 base in between. The CDR3 runs to 13 residues. CDR3 in amino acids: CASSLENTGELFF. CDR3 DNA sequence: TGTGCCAGCAGCTTAGAGAACACCGGGGAGCTGTTTTTT.

CDR3 nucleotide sequence: TGTGCCAGCAGTTTATTACGGCAGGCCGAACTGTTTTTT. Protein sequence: CASSLLRQAELFF. This chain joins TRBV28 and TRBJ1-4; D is uncertain. Trimming removed 1 base from V and 12 bases from J, with 12 bases in between. The CDR3 consists of 13 residues. The germline V gene encodes CDR1 MDHEN and CDR2 SYDVKM.